These 6 T cell receptor beta chains originate from one sample sequenced in a study of cytomegalovirus exposure and HLA in healthy donors. With 60 Vbeta and 13 Jbeta primers, the PCR was carried out. Sequencing used immunoSEQ multiplex PCR; TCRdb keeps in-frame clones, though not all of them. Among about 99,000 clones, over 60% were seen once, and the ten largest hold 5% to 6.5%. The sequencing sample was made of PBMCs. Receptors were obtained from a man aged 55 to 69 in good health and CMV-seropositive.

This clone was detected only once. This sequence joins TRBV6-1 and TRBJ1-2, with a possible D match to TRBD1 (5 bases). This CDR3 comprises 16 residues. V lost 4 bases to trimming and J lost 7 bases, with 22 bases between them. Looked up from germline, CDR1 is MNHNS and CDR2 is SASEGT. Here the CDR3 DNA reads TGTGCCAGCAGTGCCTCCCGCGGGGCAGGGAGGAGTGGCTACACCTTC. Its protein product is CASSASRGAGRSGYTF.

The chain carries TRBV5-1 and TRBJ2-2; possible D gene TRBD1, 6 bases. Germline CDR1 SGHRS, CDR2 YFSETQ. Trimming shortened V by 0 bases and J by 5 bases, and 11 bases separated the two germline ends. The CDR3 contains 15 residues. Here the CDR3 reads CASSLGVRGTGELFF. CDR3 in DNA: TGCGCCAGCAGCTTGGGAGTGAGGGGGACCGGGGAGCTGTTTTTT.

V is TRBV5-1 and J is TRBJ1-1, with a tentative D call TRBD1 (5 bases). This CDR3 region has 16 residues. The germline V gene has CDR1 SGHRS and CDR2 YFSETQ. V was shortened by 4 bases and J by 1 base, with 17 bases between the two germline ends. CDR3 protein: CASSRRRDGKNTEAFF. In DNA, the CDR3 is TGCGCCAGCAGCCGAAGGCGGGACGGGAAGAACACTGAAGCTTTCTTT.

The rearrangement uses TRBV19 and TRBJ1-3; no reliable D call. Trimming removed 5 bases from V and 9 bases from J, with 14 bases in between. The CDR3 totals 13 residues. Germline V gene sequence: CDR1 LNHDA, CDR2 SQIVND (reference sequence). DNA of the CDR3: TGTGCCAGTAGTCCCCCGTTAGTCGGCACCATATATTTT. It specifies CASSPPLVGTIYF.

J is TRBJ1-1 and V is TRBV6-5, with 9 bases matching TRBD1. The CDR3 length is 14 residues. CDR1 and CDR2 from the germline V gene are MNHEY and SVGAGI. V gave up 4 bases and J gave up 1 base; unmatched junction bases: 1. CDR3 sequence (DNA): TGTGCCAGCAGTTCGACAGGGGGGAACACTGAAGCTTTCTTT. This encodes CASSSTGGNTEAFF.

This clone was picked up a small number of times. The chain links TRBV5-1 to TRBJ1-1; a weak D match, TRBD1 (5 bases). V gave up 3 bases and J gave up 5 bases, with 26 bases separating them. The CDR3 consists of 18 residues. CDR1 and CDR2 from the germline V gene are SGHRS and YFSETQ. The CDR3 reads CASSSSISGTGGRTEAFF. Here the CDR3 DNA reads TGCGCCAGCAGCTCCTCCATCTCTGGGACTGGGGGAAGGACTGAAGCTTTCTTT.